These 5 T cell receptor beta chains were all obtained from the same sample, sequenced in a study of blood T cell repertoires in COVID-19. Assay: immunoSEQ multiplex PCR; the TCRdb copy retains only in-frame clones and omits some. This table holds some 230,000 clones, 80% to 85% found once. The sequencing sample was made of peripheral blood. The receptors were gathered from a woman aged 55-69 years with acute or convalescent COVID-19.

This sequence joins TRBV6-5 and TRBJ1-3; D might be TRBD1 (6 bases). V was cut by 8 bases and J by 6 bases, with 17 bases left in between. Per the germline V gene, CDR1 is MNHEY and CDR2 is SVGAGI. The CDR3 is made up of 14 amino acids. The CDR3 coding sequence is TGTGCCAGCCGCCGGGGGGCCTCAGCAAACACCATATATTTT. This codes for CASRRGASANTIYF.

The CDR3 coding sequence is TGTGCCAGCAGCCTACAGGGGACCGGGGAGCTGTTTTTT. Its translation is CASSLQGTGELFF. The chain links TRBV7-3 to TRBJ2-2; 7 positions match TRBD1. V lost 5 bases to trimming and J lost 5 bases; unmatched junction nucleotides: 2. Germline-derived CDR1 and CDR2 are SGHTA and FQGTGA. The CDR3 has 13 amino acids.

For this clone: Other DNA sequences in this specimen translate into the identical CDR3. CDR3: CASSPGQGTYGYTF. The CDR3, as DNA: TGCGCCAGCAGCCCAGGACAGGGGACCTATGGCTACACCTTC. The chain has TRBV5-1 and TRBJ1-2, with TRBD1 matching over 9 bases. V was pared by 4 bases and J by 4 bases, with 5 bases of the junction left unmatched. The CDR3 contains 14 residues. Per germline, CDR1 SGHRS and CDR2 YFSETQ.

This rearrangement joins TRBV19 to TRBJ1-2; the D gene is possibly TRBD1 (6 bases). CDR1 and CDR2 (germline): LNHDA, SQIVND (reference sequence). Between the trimmed V and J ends, which lost 6 bases and 5 bases, there was a span of 19 bases. This CDR3 spans 15 amino acids. The CDR3 coding sequence is TGTGCCAGTAGGGTCGGCGACAGGCGACAATATGGCTACACCTTC. This sequence encodes CASRVGDRRQYGYTF.

This chain links TRBV7-3 with TRBJ2-3; maybe TRBD2 (6 bases). The V and J ends lost 5 bases and 0 bases respectively, with 24 bases between them. The CDR3 is made up of 19 amino acids. Germline lookup yields CDR1 SGHTA and CDR2 FQGTGA. The CDR3 nucleotides read TGTGCCAGCAGCATCGGCCCCGGGGGATGGAGGGGTAGCACAGATACGCAGTATTTT. It yields the protein CASSIGPGGWRGSTDTQYF.